The 12 T cell receptor beta chains below come from one sample, sequenced in a study of cytomegalovirus exposure and HLA in healthy donors (TCRdb year 2017). The library was generated by the immunoSEQ multiplex PCR assay. The multiplex PCR relied on a mix of 60 forward primers for TCR Vbeta segments and 13 reverse primers for TCR Jbeta segments. The source is immuneACCESS, and TCRdb retained only in-frame sequences with V and J called. Part of the clones is not carried over; for the studies checked, unresolved V genes explain less than half of this, and the remainder is unexplained. The sample has 150,000 to 200,000 clones on record, approximately 86% of them singletons. The ten largest clonotypes hold approximately 2% of the sample. The sample was PBMCs. Source of these receptors: a woman aged 18-30 years in good health and CMV-seronegative.

The V gene is TRBV6-1, the J gene TRBJ2-2; 11 nucleotides align to TRBD1. The CDR3 has 16 residues. V shed 4 bases, J shed 4 bases, and the junction held 5 bases outside the gene matches. In germline, CDR1 is MNHNS, CDR2 SASEGT. CDR3 coding DNA: TGTGCCAGCAGTGGGCAGGGACAGGGGGGCACCGGGGAGCTGTTTTTT. It specifies CASSGQGQGGTGELFF.

This chain links TRBV14 with TRBJ2-2; TRBD1 is a possible D gene (5 bases). Trimming cost V 1 base and J 5 bases, with 14 bases left between them. There are 16 residues in the CDR3. The germline V gene has CDR1 SGHDN and CDR2 FVKESK. The chain's CDR3 is CASSQGSRVWTGELFF. The CDR3 region has the DNA TGTGCCAGCAGCCAAGGATCCAGGGTTTGGACCGGGGAGCTGTTTTTT.

The rearrangement joins TRBV5-1 to TRBJ2-7; 11 positions match TRBD1. Per germline, CDR1 SGHRS and CDR2 YFSETQ. This CDR3 comprises 15 residues. V gave up 4 bases and J gave up 4 bases; unmatched junction bases: 7. The CDR3 loop reads CASSPGGQGAYEQYF. The CDR3 region has the DNA TGCGCCAGCAGCCCCGGAGGACAGGGGGCTTACGAGCAGTACTTC. Full variable domain (missing parts from reference TRBV5-1 and TRBJ2-7): KAGVTQTPRYLIKTRGQQVTLSCSPISGHRSVSWYQQTPGQGLQFLFEYFSETQRNKGNFPGRFSGRQFSNSRSEMNVSTLELGDSALYLCASSPGGQGAYEQYFGPGTRLTVT.

V is TRBV29-1 and J is TRBJ2-7, with 7 bases fitting TRBD1. Germline CDR1 is SQVTM and CDR2 is ANQGSEA. The trim removed 2 bases at V and 5 bases at J, leaving 3 bases unmatched. The CDR3 contains 12 residues. CDR3 region: CSVERQGHEQYF. The CDR3, as DNA: TGCAGCGTTGAACGACAGGGCCACGAGCAGTACTTC.

The rearrangement links TRBV7-9 to TRBJ2-3, with TRBD1 as a possible D gene (6 bases). This CDR3 comprises 14 residues. Trimming removed 0 bases from V and 5 bases from J, with 9 bases in between. Germline CDR1 and CDR2: SEHNR and FQNEAQ (reference sequence). CDR3 DNA sequence: TGTGCCAGCAGCTTAGCGGGGGCCAAAGATACGCAGTATTTT. It encodes CASSLAGAKDTQYF.

J is TRBJ2-7 and V is TRBV7-9, with 10 bases identical to TRBD1. Germline V lookup: CDR1 SEHNR, CDR2 FQNEAQ (reference sequence). The CDR3 totals 15 residues. After removal of 5 bases from V and 5 bases from J, the junction contained 9 bases not matched to a gene. This CDR3 is CASSAMGQGTHEQYF. CDR3 nucleotides: TGTGCCAGCAGCGCTATGGGACAGGGGACCCACGAGCAGTACTTC.

The J gene is TRBJ2-1, the V gene TRBV5-4; TRBD2 matches 10 bases. J gave up 4 bases and V 4 bases, and 8 bases lay outside the gene matches. Germline CDR1 SGHNT, CDR2 YYREEE (reference sequence). This CDR3 region has 16 residues. The chain's CDR3 is CASSLSTSGPYNEQFF. CDR3 coding DNA: TGTGCCAGCAGCCTATCGACTAGCGGGCCATACAATGAGCAGTTCTTC.

Only a few counts were recorded for this clone. Within the sample, other DNA sequences also encode this same CDR3. The chain has TRBV2 and TRBJ1-3; 7 nucleotides match TRBD1. Per the germline V gene, CDR1 is SNHLY and CDR2 is FYNNEI. After removal of 6 bases from V and 4 bases from J, the junction contained 0 bases not matched to a gene. There are 12 residues in the CDR3. The chain's CDR3 is CASRDRGNTIYF. The CDR3 nucleotides read TGTGCCAGCAGGGACAGGGGAAACACCATATATTTT.

This chain uses TRBV30 with TRBJ1-6; TRBD1 matches 10 bases. Germline V gene lookup returns CDR1 GTSNPN and CDR2 SVGIG (reference sequence). V lost 5 bases and J lost 10; bases outside the gene matches: 8. This CDR3 is built from 14 residues. The CDR3 coding sequence is TGTGCCTGGCGGGGACAGGGGCTAGGGTCACCCCTCCACTTT. Protein product: CAWRGQGLGSPLHF.

The chain combines TRBV5-1 with TRBJ2-7; TRBD1 matches at 8 bases. Germline V gene lookup returns CDR1 SGHRS and CDR2 YFSETQ. This CDR3 region has 15 residues. Trimming took 0 bases from V and 6 from J; bases not matched to a gene: 8. CDR3 sequence reads: CASSLAGGSLREQYF. CDR3 bases: TGCGCCAGCAGCTTGGCAGGGGGCTCTCTCCGCGAGCAGTACTTC.

V is TRBV7-6 and J is TRBJ2-3; 15 bases agree with TRBD2. Germline V gene sequence: CDR1 SGHVS, CDR2 FNYEAQ. Germline trimming cut 5 bases from V and 4 bases from J; bases unmatched to any gene: 13. This CDR3 comprises 19 residues. The CDR3 DNA reads as TGTGCCAGCAGCACCCGAAGGGGACTAGCGGGAGGTAGGGCAGATACGCAGTATTTT. This sequence encodes CASSTRRGLAGGRADTQYF.

This chain connects TRBV6-6 to TRBJ1-6, with TRBD1 identical over 7 bases. In germline, CDR1 is MNHNY, CDR2 SVGAGI (reference sequence). CDR3 length equals 16 residues. Trimming cost V 6 bases and J 6 bases; bases outside gene matches: 11. The CDR3 here is CASRQTGTWRNSPLHF. In DNA, the CDR3 is TGTGCCAGCAGGCAGACAGGGACTTGGCGTAATTCACCCCTCCACTTT.